This T cell receptor (beta chain) was profiled in a study of T cell responses to AZD1222 COVID-19 vaccine. TCRdb's table, derived via immunoSEQ multiplex PCR, lists solely in-frame clones and lacks some. The table has around 140,000 clones, 70% to 90% seen once; the top ten hold approximately 20%. With regard to this clone: The antigen remains undetermined.

Study observations and caveats: The study reported that nearly half of spike-specific TCRs target unmutated variant regions.

V gave up 4 bases and J gave up 0 bases, with 14 bases separating them. CDR3 length: 16 amino acids. The germline V gene has CDR1 SGHTA and CDR2 FQGNSA. The chain uses TRBV7-2 and TRBJ2-3; D unclear. The sequence derives from an adult in good health. The specimen was peripheral blood, collected on day 0 of AZD1222 vaccination. DNA for the CDR3: TGTGCCAGCAGCTCCCGGTCAGTCTCTAGCACAGATACGCAGTATTTT. It is translated as CASSSRSVSSTDTQYF. The complete variable domain, with remaining parts taken from reference TRBV7-2 and TRBJ2-3, reads GAGVSQSPSNKVTEKGKDVELRCDPISGHTALYWYRQSLGQGLEFLIYFQGNSAPDKSGLPSDRFSAERTGGSVSTLTIQRTQQEDSAVYLCASSSRSVSSTDTQYFGPGTRLTVL.